Listed here is a single T cell receptor beta chain. Its target is not known. V shed 6 bases and J 0 bases; nucleotides not matched to a gene: 3. The CDR3 totals 15 residues. CDR1 MNHNS and CDR2 SASEGT come from the germline V gene. TCRdb re-called the 5' RACE reads through MiXCR, storing one row per CDR3 protein. Among 480 or so distinct CDR3 sequences, 25% to 30% were seen once, and the ten largest hold 21%. These data belong to a study of spatial heterogeneity in lung cancer. Study results and limitations: Tumor mutation count correlated with how many alpha and beta TCRs expanded intratumorally.

The time point was: sample taken at primary tumor resection. V and J are TRBV6-1 and TRBJ2-3; 10 bases align to TRBD2. This receptor was obtained from a male donor with early-stage non-small cell lung cancer. Specimen: lung tumor tissue, collected at surgery. The CDR3 loop reads CASSTTSGSTDTQYF. CDR3 nucleotides: TGTGCCAGCAGCACGACTAGCGGGAGCACAGATACGCAGTATTTT.